This T cell receptor beta chain was observed in a study of cytomegalovirus exposure and HLA in healthy donors. Study-wide background: Sequencing of roughly 180 million T cells in an earlier analysis found about 120 million unique TCR beta sequences.

PCR was performed using 60 Vbeta and 13 Jbeta primers. Clones were read by immunoSEQ multiplex PCR, and TCRdb kept only the in-frame ones, dropping some. The data contain fewer than 200,000 clones, about 81% of them singletons. Germline loops: CDR1 SEHNR, CDR2 FQNEAQ (reference sequence). The CDR3 contains 13 residues. The germline V and J ends were trimmed by 1 base and 3 bases, with 7 bases remaining between them. As for this clone: Its antigen is as yet unknown.

Study-wide findings and caveats: TCR sequences were mostly rare, though some public TCRs occurred in many donors. Trimming of TCR beta V- and J-genes showed a link, identified in a later analysis, to a missense DCLRE1C variant.

This chain links TRBV7-9 with TRBJ2-7; D might be TRBD1 (6 bases). The origin of this receptor is a woman aged 18-29 years in good health and CMV-seronegative. Specimen: PBMCs. The CDR3 region is CASSLGTVYEQYF. DNA for the CDR3: TGTGCCAGCAGCTTAGGGACAGTCTACGAGCAGTACTTC. Together with reference TRBV7-9 and TRBJ2-7, the CDR3 gives the full variable domain: DTGVSQNPRHKITKRGQNVTFRCDPISEHNRLYWYRQTLGQGPEFLTYFQNEAQLEKSRLLSDRFSAERPKGSFSTLEIQRTEQGDSAMYLCASSLGTVYEQYFGPGTRLTVT.